The sequence of this TCR beta chain was determined in a study of blood T cell repertoires in COVID-19. In the study overall: The study drew acute and convalescent COVID-19 samples from the United States, Italy and Spain.

Under the authors' procedure: Scientists estimated how many nucleated cells there were by amplifying reference gene primers. The repertoire was sequenced with immunoSEQ multiplex PCR; TCRdb's copy has only in-frame clones and lacks some. V, J and clone size reflect that table, while D and trimming were determined from the DNA. Of some 13,000 clones in the sample, 80% to 90% were seen once. With V trimmed by 2 bases and J by 5 bases, 17 bases remained unmatched. The germline gives CDR1 SGDLS, CDR2 YYNGEE. The CDR3 length is 20 residues. This TCR was recovered from a man older than 75 with acute or convalescent COVID-19. This rearrangement joins TRBV9 to TRBJ2-1; 12 positions agree with TRBD2. Material for sequencing was peripheral blood. CDR3: CASSVRGLAGNQGRDNEQFF. The CDR3 DNA reads as TGTGCCAGCAGCGTCAGAGGACTAGCGGGGAACCAGGGCCGAGACAATGAGCAGTTCTTC.